The 30 T cell receptor beta chains below all came from one sample that was sequenced in a study of blood T cell repertoires in COVID-19. Generated by immunoSEQ multiplex PCR, the TCRdb table keeps only in-frame clones and is missing some. The data contain some 170,000 clones, 70% to 80% of them seen just once; the ten biggest clones take up around 8.9%. Sequencing input: peripheral blood. These receptor sequences come from a woman aged 45-59 years with active or convalescent COVID-19.

This clone was detected a few times. The V and J genes are TRBV6-2 or TRBV6-3 and TRBJ1-6; D unresolved. The germline CDR1 and CDR2 sequences are MNHEY and SVGEGT. This CDR3 contains 16 residues. V was trimmed by 4 bases and J by 0 bases, leaving 10 bases between them. CDR3 region: CASSWRASSYNSPLHF. CDR3 nucleotides: TGTGCCAGCAGTTGGAGGGCGAGCTCCTATAATTCACCCCTCCACTTT.

The chain joins TRBV18 to TRBJ1-6, with 7 positions matching TRBD1. V was clipped by 4 bases and J by 4 bases; unmatched bases: 1. The CDR3 covers 14 residues. CDR1 and CDR2 (germline): KGHSH, LQKENI. CDR3 bases: TGTGCCAGCTCACGGGACAGATATAATTCACCCCTCCACTTT. It yields the protein CASSRDRYNSPLHF.

The chain recombines TRBV5-4 with TRBJ2-2, with a possible D match to TRBD1 (5 bases). V lost 2 bases, J lost 0 bases, and 11 bases lay in between. The CDR3 is made up of 16 amino acids. CDR1 and CDR2 (germline): SGHNT, YYREEE (reference sequence). CDR3 coding DNA: TGTGCCAGCAGCTTACCAGGGCCCACGAACACCGGGGAGCTGTTTTTT. Translation: CASSLPGPTNTGELFF.

This chain joins TRBV27 and TRBJ2-7; 10 positions agree with TRBD2. CDR1 is MNHEY and CDR2 is SMNVEV in the germline V gene (reference sequence). Losses at the gene ends were 5 bases for V and 2 bases for J; bases not matched to a gene: 9. The CDR3 has 16 amino acids. The CDR3 nucleotides read TGTGCCAGCAGTGACAGAGCGGGAGGGCCCCCCTACGAGCAGTACTTC. Translation: CASSDRAGGPPYEQYF.

This rearrangement joins TRBV10-3 to TRBJ1-2, with 7 bases lining up with TRBD1. CDR3 length: 16 residues. The germline V gene has CDR1 ENHRY and CDR2 SYGVKD. J lost 1 base, V lost 0 bases, and 5 bases had no gene match. This CDR3 reads CAISESIGQVNYGYTF. Written as DNA, the CDR3 is TGTGCCATCAGTGAGTCTATAGGACAGGTTAACTATGGCTACACCTTC.

This clone was observed a handful of times. The CDR3 region is CATSRDRGNQPQHF. CDR3 bases: TGTGCCACCAGCAGAGATCGGGGGAATCAGCCCCAGCATTTT. V and J are TRBV15 and TRBJ1-5, with D possibly matching TRBD1 (5 bases). The CDR3 is made up of 14 amino acids. V was pared by 0 bases and J by 4 bases, with 7 bases between. The germline V gene encodes CDR1 LNHNV and CDR2 YYDKDF (reference sequence).

This chain joins TRBV7-2 and TRBJ1-1; the match to TRBD1 covers 7 bases. The CDR3 totals 14 residues. J was trimmed by 1 base and V by 5 bases; bases with no gene match: 4. CDR1 and CDR2 from the germline V gene are SGHTA and FQGNSA. CDR3 residues: CASSVRQGNTEAFF. The CDR3 nucleotides are TGTGCCAGCAGCGTACGACAGGGGAACACTGAAGCTTTCTTT. The whole variable domain, remainder taken from reference TRBV7-2 and TRBJ1-1, is GAGVSQSPSNKVTEKGKDVELRCDPISGHTALYWYRQSLGQGLEFLIYFQGNSAPDKSGLPSDRFSAERTGGSVSTLTIQRTQQEDSAVYLCASSVRQGNTEAFFGQGTRLTVV.

This clone was seen a handful of times. This chain uses TRBV19 with TRBJ1-1; a possible D gene is TRBD1 (6 bases). Germline-derived CDR1 and CDR2 are LNHDA and SQIVND (reference sequence). V gave up 4 bases and J gave up 1 base, with 19 bases separating them. The CDR3 length is 17 residues. CDR3: CASSTQTGFGGNTEAFF. CDR3 DNA: TGTGCCAGTAGTACCCAAACAGGGTTTGGTGGGAACACTGAAGCTTTCTTT. Full variable domain (outside the CDR3, taken from reference TRBV19 and TRBJ1-1): DGGITQSPKYLFRKEGQNVTLSCEQNLNHDAMYWYRQDPGQGLRLIYYSQIVNDFQKGDIAEGYSVSREKKESFPLTVTSAQKNPTAFYLCASSTQTGFGGNTEAFFGQGTRLTVV.

CDR3 amino acids: CASSFQGDTQYF. In DNA form, the CDR3 reads TGCGCCAGCAGCTTTCAGGGAGATACGCAGTATTTT. The chain employs TRBV5-1 and TRBJ2-3; maybe TRBD1 (5 bases). The CDR3 has 12 residues. Trimming stripped 2 bases from V and 5 bases from J, with 6 bases between. Germline V gene lookup returns CDR1 SGHRS and CDR2 YFSETQ.

This sequence joins TRBV7-2 and TRBJ2-5, with D maybe TRBD1 (6 bases). There are 14 residues in the CDR3. CDR1 is SGHTA and CDR2 is FQGNSA in the germline V gene. Between the trimmed V and J ends, which lost 5 bases and 4 bases, there was a span of 14 bases. The CDR3 here is CASSLQSRGETQYF. For the CDR3, the DNA is TGTGCCAGCAGCCTGCAGTCCAGGGGAGAGACCCAGTACTTC.

This chain links TRBV6-5 with TRBJ1-5; D is perhaps TRBD1 (6 bases). The germline V gene encodes CDR1 MNHEY and CDR2 SVGAGI. There are 14 residues in the CDR3. Trimming stripped 8 bases from V and 7 bases from J, with 18 bases between. CDR3 in amino acids: CASRTQQGNQPQHF. In nucleotides, the CDR3 is TGTGCCAGCCGGACCCAACAGGGAAACCAGCCCCAGCATTTT.

The V and J genes are TRBV20-1 and TRBJ2-7; no clear D. Germline V CDR1 and CDR2: DFQATT, SNEGSKA (reference sequence). V was clipped by 3 bases and J by 6 bases, with 18 bases between them. The CDR3 has 14 residues. This CDR3 reads CSASKETFPSEQYF. CDR3 DNA sequence: TGCAGTGCTAGTAAGGAGACTTTCCCGTCCGAGCAGTACTTC.

A remark on this clone: The sample holds other DNA sequences that translate to the same CDR3. The chain has TRBV2 and TRBJ2-5; D gene unclear. This CDR3 spans 12 amino acids. Germline lookup yields CDR1 SNHLY and CDR2 FYNNEI. Trimming took 4 bases from V and 2 from J, leaving 5 bases between them. DNA of the CDR3: TGTGCCAGCAGTGCCCTACAAGAGACCCAGTACTTC. Residues: CASSALQETQYF.

The count of this clone is one. The chain has TRBV2 and TRBJ1-2, with D uncertain. The V and J ends lost 1 base and 3 bases respectively, with 6 bases between them. This CDR3 comprises 13 residues. Germline V gives CDR1 SNHLY, CDR2 FYNNEI. The CDR3 spells CASSEGQYYGYTF. Written as DNA, the CDR3 is TGTGCCAGCAGTGAAGGGCAGTACTATGGCTACACCTTC.

The V gene is TRBV3-1 (or the pseudogene TRBV3-2), the J gene TRBJ1-6; D is perhaps TRBD1 (5 bases). Germline V gene lookup returns CDR1 LGHDT and CDR2 YNNKEL (reference sequence). The V and J ends lost 0 bases and 8 bases respectively, with 14 bases between them. The CDR3 is 16 amino acids. CDR3: CASSQELGGLHSPLHF. CDR3 bases: TGTGCCAGCAGCCAAGAATTGGGGGGGTTACATTCACCCCTCCACTTT.

This chain joins TRBV6-5 and TRBJ1-2; the match to TRBD1 covers 7 bases. The CDR3 has 12 residues. In germline, CDR1 is MNHEY, CDR2 SVGAGI. Trimming took 8 bases from V and 10 from J; bases not matched to a gene: 10. The CDR3 DNA sequence: TGTGCCAGCCGAGACAGGGTGAAGGACTACACCTTC. This sequence encodes CASRDRVKDYTF.

The sample holds a few counts of this clone. This CDR3 is CATSGTGSNTEAFF. Here the CDR3 DNA reads TGTGCCACCAGCGGGACAGGGTCGAACACTGAAGCTTTCTTT. The V gene is TRBV24-1, the J gene TRBJ1-1; 9 bases match TRBD1. This CDR3 region has 14 residues. The V gene end was trimmed by 7 bases and the J gene end by 1 base; junction bases not matched to a gene: 3. Per germline, CDR1 KGHDR and CDR2 SFDVKD.

This chain connects TRBV7-9 to TRBJ1-1; no clear D gene. The CDR3 has 13 amino acids. The germline CDR1 and CDR2 sequences are SEHNR and FQNEAQ (reference sequence). Trimming took 4 bases from V and 3 from J, leaving 9 bases between them. The CDR3 sequence is CASSSGYDTEAFF. CDR3 sequence (DNA): TGTGCCAGCAGCTCGGGATACGACACTGAAGCTTTCTTT.

V gene TRBV18 combines with J gene TRBJ1-4; D is perhaps TRBD1 (6 bases). The CDR3 covers 16 residues. The V end lost 1 base, the J end lost 8 bases, and 17 bases lay between the germline ends. Germline CDR1 and CDR2: KGHSH and LQKENI. The DNA of the CDR3 is TGTGCCAGCTCACCACTTCAGACAGGAGGCAAAGAAAAACTGTTTTTT. Translation gives CASSPLQTGGKEKLFF.

V and J are TRBV19 and TRBJ2-3; 10 nucleotides align to TRBD2. This CDR3 is built from 16 residues. Germline loops: CDR1 LNHDA, CDR2 SQIVND (reference sequence). The J segment lost 2 bases and the V segment lost 4 bases, leaving 6 bases of the junction unmatched. Here the CDR3 reads CASSTRTSGSTDTQYF. In DNA form, the CDR3 reads TGTGCCAGTAGTACCCGGACTAGCGGTTCCACAGATACGCAGTATTTT.

The chain has TRBV18 and TRBJ2-2; D uncertain. The V gene's germline CDR1 is KGHSH and CDR2 LQKENI. The CDR3 runs 14 residues. Trimming pared 6 bases from V and 0 bases from J, leaving 8 bases between. In DNA form, the CDR3 reads TGTGCCAGCTCGGGCGCCACGAACACCGGGGAGCTGTTTTTT. Protein product: CASSGATNTGELFF.

This clone has only one observation. The CDR3 DNA reads as TGTGCCAGCTCACCCCGTAGCGGGGTCAGCACAGATACGCAGTATTTT. It is translated as CASSPRSGVSTDTQYF. The chain is built from TRBV18 and TRBJ2-3, with 8 nucleotides matching TRBD2. Germline values: CDR1 KGHSH, CDR2 LQKENI. This CDR3 is 16 amino acids long. J lost 0 bases, V lost 3 bases, and 5 bases had no gene match.

This rearrangement joins TRBV19 to TRBJ2-4, with 7 bases matching TRBD2. The CDR3 runs 13 residues. J lost 6 bases, V lost 5 bases, and 4 bases had no gene match. Germline V gene data show CDR1 as LNHDA and CDR2 as SQIVND (reference sequence). The CDR3 coding sequence is TGTGCCAGTAGTGGAGGACTAGTAAACATTCAGTACTTC. Amino acids: CASSGGLVNIQYF.

The V call is TRBV28, the J call TRBJ2-7, with TRBD1 matching 7 bases. This CDR3 comprises 14 residues. Germline V lookup: CDR1 MDHEN, CDR2 SYDVKM. J gave up 3 bases and V 4 bases, and 6 bases lay outside the gene matches. The chain's CDR3 is CASSSPGQLYEQYF. The DNA of the CDR3 is TGTGCCAGCAGTTCCCCGGGACAGCTCTACGAGCAGTACTTC. Complete variable domain (other parts from reference TRBV28 and TRBJ2-7): DVKVTQSSRYLVKRTGEKVFLECVQDMDHENMFWYRQDPGLGLRLIYFSYDVKMKEKGDIPEGYSVSREKKERFSLILESASTNQTSMYLCASSSPGQLYEQYFGPGTRLTVT.

The CDR3 here is CASSPTVSGTGNEKLFF. DNA for the CDR3: TGCGCCAGCAGCCCTACTGTTTCCGGGACAGGGAATGAAAAACTGTTTTTT. The rearrangement links TRBV4-3 to TRBJ1-4, with TRBD1 matching over 9 bases. The CDR3 is made up of 17 amino acids. Germline values: CDR1 LGHNA, CDR2 YSLEER. Losses at the gene ends were 4 bases for V and 5 bases for J; bases not matched to a gene: 11.

The V gene is TRBV5-1, the J gene TRBJ2-3; TRBD1 aligns across 10 bases. The V and J ends lost 4 bases and 6 bases, in that order; junction bases with no gene match: 5. Germline CDR1 and CDR2: SGHRS and YFSETQ. The CDR3 is made up of 14 amino acids. CDR3 protein: CASSPGQGDDTQYF. The CDR3 nucleotides read TGCGCCAGCAGCCCCGGACAGGGGGACGATACGCAGTATTTT.

The chain is built from TRBV6-5 and TRBJ2-1; tentatively, D is TRBD2 (5 bases). Germline V CDR1 and CDR2: MNHEY, SVGAGI. CDR3 length: 15 residues. The ends were cut back, 10 bases at V and 1 base at J, with 17 bases in the middle. CDR3 sequence (DNA): TGTGCCACCTCCCCCGAGGGTCTATCCTACAATGAGCAGTTCTTC. Its protein is CATSPEGLSYNEQFF.

The V call is TRBV5-1, the J call TRBJ1-2, with TRBD1 matching 10 bases. The CDR3 loop spans 14 amino acids. With 0 bases clipped from V and 6 bases from J, the junction kept 2 bases outside the gene matches. The germline V gene has CDR1 SGHRS and CDR2 YFSETQ. This CDR3 is CASSLAGTGDGYTF. The CDR3 bases are TGCGCCAGCAGCTTGGCCGGGACAGGGGATGGCTACACCTTC.

The V call is TRBV7-6, the J call TRBJ1-5; TRBD1 agrees at 9 bases. Germline V gene lookup returns CDR1 SGHVS and CDR2 FNYEAQ. The trim removed 5 bases at V and 4 bases at J, leaving 9 bases unmatched. The CDR3 extends over 16 amino acids. The chain's CDR3 is CASSPRGQGPNQPQHF. The CDR3 nucleotides read TGTGCCAGCAGCCCACGGGGACAGGGTCCTAATCAGCCCCAGCATTTT.

This chain joins TRBV7-9 and TRBJ1-2, with 7 positions matching TRBD1. This CDR3 is 14 amino acids long. With 5 bases clipped from V and 1 base from J, the junction kept 4 bases outside the gene matches. Germline V gene data show CDR1 as SEHNR and CDR2 as FQNEAQ (reference sequence). The CDR3 region has the DNA TGTGCCAGCAGCCCTTGGACAGGTAACTATGGCTACACCTTC. Translation gives CASSPWTGNYGYTF.